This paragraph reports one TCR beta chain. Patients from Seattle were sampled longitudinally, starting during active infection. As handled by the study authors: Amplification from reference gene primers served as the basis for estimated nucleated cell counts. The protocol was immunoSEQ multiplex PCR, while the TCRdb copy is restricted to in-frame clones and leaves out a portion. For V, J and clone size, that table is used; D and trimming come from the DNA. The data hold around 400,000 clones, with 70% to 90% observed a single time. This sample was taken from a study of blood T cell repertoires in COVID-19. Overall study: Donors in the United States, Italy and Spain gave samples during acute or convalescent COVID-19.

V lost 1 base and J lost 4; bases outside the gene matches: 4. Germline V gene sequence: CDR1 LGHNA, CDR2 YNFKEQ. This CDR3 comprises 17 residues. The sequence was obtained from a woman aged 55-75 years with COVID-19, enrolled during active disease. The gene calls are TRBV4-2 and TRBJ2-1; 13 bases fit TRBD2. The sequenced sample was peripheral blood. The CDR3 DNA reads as TGTGCCAGCAGCCAAGGACTAGCGGGGGGTACTTACAATGAGCAGTTCTTC. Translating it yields CASSQGLAGGTYNEQFF.